Listed here is a single T cell receptor (beta chain). Its antigen is still unknown. Base qualities are not provided; no much larger clone lies one nucleotide away. TCRbeta CDR3 regions were amplified from genomic DNA by means of the immunoSEQ Assay, a bias-controlled multiplex PCR. In the source study's methods: The number of nucleated cells in each sample was estimated from the amplification of reference gene primers within the assay. To quantify the absolute abundance of each unique TCRbeta CDR3 rearrangement, sequence reads were collapsed and filtered. For each sample, productive Simpson clonality was calculated by taking the square root of Simpson's diversity index across productive rearrangements. As stored in TCRdb, this immuneACCESS dataset retains in-frame rearrangements with V and J assigned. A fraction of the clones does not appear; measured against another copy, unresolved V genes explain less than half of the discrepancy, and the remainder lacks a known reason. V, J and clone size were drawn from that table, and D and trimming were deduced from the DNA. The sample yields roughly 160,000 clones; around nine tenths were counted once. Less than 3% of the sample comes from the top ten.

The data derive from a study of blood T cell repertoires in COVID-19 (TCRdb year 2020). Regarding the complete study: The collaborator samples originated in the United States, Italy and Spain and spanned the acute and convalescent phases of COVID-19. Nearly every sample came with metadata listing a de-identified subject ID, COVID-19 status, age in years and sex. Where HLA class I and class II types were available, the types were taken from metadata supplied by the sample provider, not from assay-based typing. Samples were obtained from the ongoing ImmuneRACE study (first 160 participants) and from about 1,300 subjects provided by 6 global collaborators. The repertoires were released in a freely available public database meant as a resource for research on the immune response to SARS-CoV-2. The material from the prospective study consisted of cDNA or gDNA derived from T cells, B-cell-depleted T cells, or PBMCs. Subjects who had been exposed to COVID-19, were actively infected with it, or had recovered from it provided the deeply sampled blood TCRbeta repertoires that made up the dataset.

At one collaborating source in Seattle, patients were enrolled during active infection and were followed longitudinally through the course of disease. Whole blood was collected in K2EDTA tubes by collaborating institutions according to the institutions' own protocols. Collaborator samples were shipped for TCRbeta analysis as frozen whole blood, isolated PBMCs, or DNA extracted from either sample type. Points the paper makes about the study in general: How much clinical and demographic metadata was included differed by source and by participant, and the metadata was provided uncurated.

Sequenced material: peripheral blood. The receptor comes from a woman of 80 years or more with COVID-19, enrolled during active disease.

The DNA is TGTGCCAGCAGCGCGAGCGGGAGCACGGGCGAGCAGTACTTC. It specifies CASSASGSTGEQYF. The chain couples TRBV9 to TRBJ2-7; TRBD2 aligns with 8 central bases. From its cysteine to its phenylalanine, the CDR3 spans 14 amino acids. Solely the CDR3 DNA is kept, with 42 bases framed from the first base. From the germline V gene, CDR1 is SGDLS and CDR2 is YYNGEE. V loses 3 bases at its end and J loses 6 bases; junction bases beyond the gene matches: 8.